A selection of T cell receptor beta chains follows, all from one sample in a study of cytomegalovirus exposure and HLA in healthy donors. Clones were read by immunoSEQ multiplex PCR, and TCRdb kept only the in-frame ones, dropping some. The sample gives some 54,000 clones, 80% to 95% of which show up once; around 2.8% is in the top ten. The sample was PBMCs. Source of these receptors: a man aged 18 to 29 in good health and CMV-seronegative. The CDR3 runs from the conserved cysteine through the conserved F or W.

TRBV6-5 CASSPSGTGGKLFF
TRBV19 CASTHTRTGGGWANVLTF
TRBV5-1 CASSLANTEAFF
TRBV30 CAYDRRSSYEQYF
TRBV7-9 CASSAPRDIANYGYTF
TRBV6-5 CASSLGVWQFF
TRBV7-2 CASSLDWTSGRYEQYF
TRBV19 CASKTGGGFQPQHF
TRBV5-1 CASSLVTGGTDTQYF
TRBV28 CASSSRTGEVQYF
TRBV28 CASSVGATAGYTF
TRBV7-8 CASSIGRNTEAFF
TRBV9 CASSVGRYNEQFF
TRBV7-6 CASSLGLAGSYEQYF
TRBV4-2 CASSQEAGQPQHF
TRBV28 CASREVRAGELFF
TRBV13 CASSFPTGRTEAFF
TRBV18 CASSPGLAGVQETQYF
TRBV5-5 CASRLGGGQAGSNYEQYF
TRBV18 CASSPRQRGETQYF
TRBV6-5 CASTETQGMGYEQYF
TRBV27 CASRPYGVGGTEAFF
TRBV15 CATSRDSGTSGMDNEQFF
TRBV7-9 CASSFDGLGTDTQYF
TRBV7-2 CASSRAGTSGNEQFF
TRBV6-5 CASSYSGRPNQPQHF
TRBV5-1 CASSFGTSGYEQYF
TRBV18 CASSPGTGEAFF
TRBV7-2 CASSPPLARFHGYTF
TRBV4-1 CASSQGLGRGNYGYTF
TRBV7-9 CASGLASGNTDTQYF
TRBV7-6 CASSFQGTNPYNEQFF
TRBV5-4 CASRTLAGGREQFF
TRBV11-2 CASSLGGLAGVETQYF
TRBV6-1 CASFEQGLNTEAFF
TRBV6-5 CASSYSSGPSTDTQYF
TRBV28 CASNRLSGSQETQYF
TRBV5-1 CASSPPGGVSYNEQFF
TRBV29-1 CSVPGTGRYEQYF
TRBV5-1 CASMGTPSAGTEAFF
TRBV7-9 CASRSHGTNTEAFF
TRBV19 CASRPGTSGINTGELFF
TRBV19 CASSMWGLEQYF
TRBV6-5 CASSHSGTSYEQYF
TRBV5-4 CASSLGGDTEAFF
TRBV5-1 CASSLVRGLELFF
TRBV28 CATLEVPRAFF
TRBV28 CASKPGGSNEQFF
TRBV30 CAWINPGTENTEAFF
TRBV4-2 CASSQDPGSFTYF
TRBV2 CAITKGANTEAFF
TRBV2 CASSELGWTGEKLFF
TRBV6-4 CASSDSQGVYTF